This entry concerns a single T cell receptor beta chain. Assay used: immunoSEQ multiplex PCR; TCRdb lists only in-frame clones, some missing. The sample carries over 150,000 clones, approximately 86% recorded once. This sample was taken from a study of blood T cell repertoires in COVID-19. V lost 0 bases and J lost 3; bases outside the gene matches: 6. CDR1 SNHLY and CDR2 FYNNEI come from the germline V gene. The CDR3 length is 16 residues. This rearrangement joins TRBV2 to TRBJ1-1; TRBD1 agrees at 8 bases. Material for sequencing was peripheral blood. The clonotype was recovered from a man in his forties or fifties with active or convalescent COVID-19. The CDR3 sequence: CASSEALGQGDTEAFF. Here the CDR3 DNA reads TGTGCCAGCAGTGAAGCCCTCGGACAGGGCGACACTGAAGCTTTCTTT.